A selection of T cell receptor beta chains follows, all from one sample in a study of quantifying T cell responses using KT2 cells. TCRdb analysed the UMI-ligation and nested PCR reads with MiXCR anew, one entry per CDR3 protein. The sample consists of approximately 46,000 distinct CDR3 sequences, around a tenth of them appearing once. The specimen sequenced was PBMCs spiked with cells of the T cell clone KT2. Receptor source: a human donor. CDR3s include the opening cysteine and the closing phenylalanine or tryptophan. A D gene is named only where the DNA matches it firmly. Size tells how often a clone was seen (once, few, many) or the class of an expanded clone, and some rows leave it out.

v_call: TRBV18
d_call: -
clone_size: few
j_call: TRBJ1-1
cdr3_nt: TGTGCCAGCTCACCTTTTGGGGGGGTGAACACTGAAGCTTTCTTT
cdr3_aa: CASSPFGGVNTEAFF

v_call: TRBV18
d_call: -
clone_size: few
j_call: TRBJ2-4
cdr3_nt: TGTGCCAGCTCACCACTCGGCCGGGGATCGCCCAAAAACATTCAGTACTTC
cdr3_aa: CASSPLGRGSPKNIQYF

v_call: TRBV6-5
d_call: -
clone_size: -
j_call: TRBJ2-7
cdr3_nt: TGTGCCAGCAGGCGGACCGCAACCTACGAGCAGTACTTC
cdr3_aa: CASRRTATYEQYF

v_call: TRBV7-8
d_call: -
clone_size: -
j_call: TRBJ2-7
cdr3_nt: TGTGCCAGCAGCTTAGGGTGGGGGAGCTCCTACGAGCAGTACTTC
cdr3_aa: CASSLGWGSSYEQYF

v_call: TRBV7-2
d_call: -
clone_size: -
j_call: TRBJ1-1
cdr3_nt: TGTGCCAGCAGCCGGCGTATGAACACTGAAGCTTTCTTT
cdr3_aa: CASSRRMNTEAFF

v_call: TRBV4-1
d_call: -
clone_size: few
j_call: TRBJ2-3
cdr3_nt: TGCGCCAGCAGCGATCGGGGGGCGAGCACAGATACGCAGTATTTT
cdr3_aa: CASSDRGASTDTQYF

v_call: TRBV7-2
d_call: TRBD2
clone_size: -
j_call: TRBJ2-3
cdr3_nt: TGTGCCAGCAGCTTAAAACTAGCGGGAGGGTTTAGCACAGATACGCAGTATTTT
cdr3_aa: CASSLKLAGGFSTDTQYF

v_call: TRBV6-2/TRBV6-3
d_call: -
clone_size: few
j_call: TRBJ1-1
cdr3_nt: TGTGCCAGCAGCTCCCCGGCACCACCGAACACTGAAGCTTTCTTT
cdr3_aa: CASSSPAPPNTEAFF

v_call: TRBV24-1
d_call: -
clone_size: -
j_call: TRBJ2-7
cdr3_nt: TGTGCCACCAGTGACGAGCAGTACTTC
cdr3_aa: CATSDEQYF

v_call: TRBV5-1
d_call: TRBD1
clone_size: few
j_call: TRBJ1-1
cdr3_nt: TGCGCCAGCAGCCGGACAGGGCTGAACACTGAAGCTTTCTTT
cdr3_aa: CASSRTGLNTEAFF

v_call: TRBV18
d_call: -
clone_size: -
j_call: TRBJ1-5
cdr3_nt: TGTGCCAGCTCACCAGGCCTACAATCATCGCCCCAGCATTTT
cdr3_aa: CASSPGLQSSPQHF

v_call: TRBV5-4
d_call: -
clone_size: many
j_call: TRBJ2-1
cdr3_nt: TGTGCCAGCAGCTTGGCCCAAATGGGGAATCCCTATGAGCAGTTCTTC
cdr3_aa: CASSLAQMGNPYEQFF

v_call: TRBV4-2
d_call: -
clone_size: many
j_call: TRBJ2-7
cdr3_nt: TGTGCCAGCAGCCCGCTTGTATCCTACGAGCAGTACTTC
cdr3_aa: CASSPLVSYEQYF

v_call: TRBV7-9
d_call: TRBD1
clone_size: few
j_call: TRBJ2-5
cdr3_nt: TGTGCCAGCAGCTACGGACAGGAGAACCAAGAGACCCAGTACTTC
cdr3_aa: CASSYGQENQETQYF

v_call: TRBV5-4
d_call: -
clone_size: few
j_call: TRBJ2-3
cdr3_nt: TGTGCCAGCAGCCTAGGGGGTTTCACAGATACGCAGTATTTT
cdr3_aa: CASSLGGFTDTQYF

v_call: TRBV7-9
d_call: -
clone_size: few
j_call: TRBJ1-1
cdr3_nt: TGTGCCCTCAAAATCGTGATCGGTGAAGCTTTCTTT
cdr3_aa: CALKIVIGEAFF

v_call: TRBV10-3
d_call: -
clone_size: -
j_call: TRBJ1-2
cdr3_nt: TGTGCCACCAAACAGGGTGACTATGGCTACACCTTC
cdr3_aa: CATKQGDYGYTF

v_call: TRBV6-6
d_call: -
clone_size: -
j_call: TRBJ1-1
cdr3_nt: TGTGCCAGCAGTTACTCGCAGGAACCGCTGAACACTGAAGCTTTCTTT
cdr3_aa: CASSYSQEPLNTEAFF

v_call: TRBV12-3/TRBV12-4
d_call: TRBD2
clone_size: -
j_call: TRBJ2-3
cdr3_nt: TGTGCCAGCAGGCGCCTGACTAGCGGCACAGATACGCAGTATTTT
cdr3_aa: CASRRLTSGTDTQYF

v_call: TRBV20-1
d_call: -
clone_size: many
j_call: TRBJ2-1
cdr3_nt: TGCAGTGCTAGATTTCTGGGGGGCGGGTACAATGAGCAGTTCTTC
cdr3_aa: CSARFLGGGYNEQFF

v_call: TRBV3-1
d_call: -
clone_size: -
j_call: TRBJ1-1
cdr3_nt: TGTGCCAGCAGCCAAGGGGTCGCGGCTTTCTTT
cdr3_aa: CASSQGVAAFF

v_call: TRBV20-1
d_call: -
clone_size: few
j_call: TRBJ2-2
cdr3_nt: TGCAGTGCTAGAGACAGAAAGAACACCGGGGAGCTGTTTTTT
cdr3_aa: CSARDRKNTGELFF

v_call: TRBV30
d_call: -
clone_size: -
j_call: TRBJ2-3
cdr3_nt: TGTGCCTGGAGTTTGGGCCAGGGAGGAGGAAGAGGTACGCAGTATTTT
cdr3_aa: CAWSLGQGGGRGTQYF

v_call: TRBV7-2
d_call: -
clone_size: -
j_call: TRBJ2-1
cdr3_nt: TGTGCCAGCAGCCAAAGGCCCAATCGGGACAATGAGCAGTTCTTC
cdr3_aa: CASSQRPNRDNEQFF

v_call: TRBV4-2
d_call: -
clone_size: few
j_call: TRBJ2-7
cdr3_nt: TGTGCCAGCAGCCTCGGAAAAAAGAGCGAGCAGTACTTC
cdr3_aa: CASSLGKKSEQYF

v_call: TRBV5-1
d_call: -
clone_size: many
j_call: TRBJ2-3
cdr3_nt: TGCGCCAGCAGCTTGGCCCCCACAGGGATATCCAGCACAGATACGCAGTATTTT
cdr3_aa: CASSLAPTGISSTDTQYF

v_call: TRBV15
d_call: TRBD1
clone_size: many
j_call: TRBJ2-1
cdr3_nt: TGTGCCACCAGCAGAGGGGGACAGGGCTTGCATGAGCAGTTCTTC
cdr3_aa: CATSRGGQGLHEQFF

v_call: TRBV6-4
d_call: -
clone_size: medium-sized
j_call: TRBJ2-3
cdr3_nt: TGTGCCAGCAGTGAGGACTCAGAGGGGACGCAGTATTTT
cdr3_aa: CASSEDSEGTQYF

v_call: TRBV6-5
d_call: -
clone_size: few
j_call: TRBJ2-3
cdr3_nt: TGTGCCGCAAGAGAGACGGGGCCTGGGTTAGATACGCAGTATTTT
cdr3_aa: CAARETGPGLDTQYF

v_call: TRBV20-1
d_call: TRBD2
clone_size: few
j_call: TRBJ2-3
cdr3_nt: TGCAGTGCTATGGCTCTAGCGGGGATCACAGATACGCAGTATTTT
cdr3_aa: CSAMALAGITDTQYF

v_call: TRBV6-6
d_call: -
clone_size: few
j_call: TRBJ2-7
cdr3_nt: TGTGCCAGCAGTTACCTGCCCAAAACTAGCGAGCAGTACTTC
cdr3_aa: CASSYLPKTSEQYF

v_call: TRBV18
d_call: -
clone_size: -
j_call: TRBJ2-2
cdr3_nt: TGTGCCAGCTCCGGAATATCGAACACCGGGGAGCTGTTTTTT
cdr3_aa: CASSGISNTGELFF

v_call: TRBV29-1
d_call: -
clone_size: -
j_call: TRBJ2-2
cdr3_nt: TGCAGCGGCCAGCGGGCCGGACTTACCGGGGAGCTGTTTTTT
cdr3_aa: CSGQRAGLTGELFF

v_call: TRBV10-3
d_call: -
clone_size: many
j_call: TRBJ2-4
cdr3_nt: TGTGCCATCAGTGAGCCGGGGACCTCGATAAACATTCAGTACTTC
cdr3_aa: CAISEPGTSINIQYF

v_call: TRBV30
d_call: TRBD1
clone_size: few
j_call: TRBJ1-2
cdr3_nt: TGTGCCTGGAGTCTCCCCGGGACAGGGAACTATGGCTACACCTTC
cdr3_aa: CAWSLPGTGNYGYTF

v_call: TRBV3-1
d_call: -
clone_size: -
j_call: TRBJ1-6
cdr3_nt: TGTGCCAGCAGCCCCCGACGGACGGGCAATTCACCCCTCCACTTT
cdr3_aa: CASSPRRTGNSPLHF

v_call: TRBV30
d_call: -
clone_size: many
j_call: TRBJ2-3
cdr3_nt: TGTGCCTGGCGGCCCGAATTTTCCAGATCGAATACGCAGTATTTT
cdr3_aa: CAWRPEFSRSNTQYF

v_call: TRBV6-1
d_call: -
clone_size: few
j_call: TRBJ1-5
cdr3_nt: TGTGCCAGCGCCCCAGGGTATAGCAATCAGCCCCAGCATTTT
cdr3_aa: CASAPGYSNQPQHF

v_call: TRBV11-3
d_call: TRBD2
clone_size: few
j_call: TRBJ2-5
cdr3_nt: TGTGCCAGCAACCACCGGGAGGGCCATGAGACCCAGTACTTC
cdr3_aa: CASNHREGHETQYF

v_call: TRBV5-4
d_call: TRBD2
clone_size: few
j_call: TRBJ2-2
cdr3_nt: TGTGCCAGCAGCAAGCGGGAGAGTAGCACCGGGGAGCTGTTTTTT
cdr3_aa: CASSKRESSTGELFF